A single sample is the source of the 22 T cell receptor beta chains below, sequenced in a study of cytomegalovirus exposure and HLA in healthy donors. PCR employed 60 Vbeta and 13 Jbeta primers. The method was immunoSEQ multiplex PCR; TCRdb's version includes in-frame clones alone and lacks a portion of them. Of fewer than 85,000 clones listed, more than 55% are singletons. The material sequenced was PBMCs. These receptor sequences come from a man aged 60-69 years in good health and CMV-seropositive.

The chain joins TRBV4-1 to TRBJ1-5, with unresolved D. The V gene's germline CDR1 is MGHRA and CDR2 YSYEKL. The CDR3 length is 16 residues. V was shortened by 0 bases and J by 6 bases, with 15 bases between the two germline ends. The CDR3 bases are TGCGCCAGCAGCCAAGATTCCATGATATGGGCTCAGCCCCAGCATTTT. This gives the protein CASSQDSMIWAQPQHF.

The chain carries TRBV5-1 and TRBJ2-1, with no clear D. Trimming cost V 2 bases and J 3 bases, with 12 bases left between them. The CDR3 totals 15 residues. CDR1 is SGHRS, CDR2 YFSETQ, per germline. In nucleotides, the CDR3 is TGCGCCAGCAGCTTAGCACCAAGTCACTACAATGAGCAGTTCTTC. This gives the protein CASSLAPSHYNEQFF.

The DNA for the CDR3 is TGTGCCGGAGCCATTCTAGCGGGAGGCAATGAGCAGTTCTTC. Protein product: CAGAILAGGNEQFF. The rearrangement joins TRBV6-1 to TRBJ2-1, with TRBD2 identical over 11 bases. The CDR3 runs to 14 residues. V shed 11 bases and J 6 bases; nucleotides not matched to a gene: 9. The germline CDR1 and CDR2 sequences are MNHNS and SASEGT.

Worth noting for this clone: One end of the junction does not line up with germline, which may come from a read error. This chain connects TRBV7-9 to TRBJ1-5, with D maybe TRBD1 (6 bases). The germline gives CDR1 SEHNR, CDR2 FQNEAQ (reference sequence). The CDR3 loop spans 16 amino acids. Here the CDR3 reads CSSSKNTGNSNQPQHF. The CDR3 region has the DNA TGTTCCAGCAGCAAGAACACAGGGAATAGCAATCAGCCCCAGCATTTT.

This rearrangement joins TRBV7-3 to TRBJ2-2, with TRBD2 identical over 14 bases. The germline V gene has CDR1 SGHTA and CDR2 FQGTGA. The V and J ends lost 3 bases and 6 bases, in that order; junction bases with no gene match: 6. The CDR3 is made up of 17 amino acids. The CDR3 loop reads CASSFHTGLAGAGELFF. DNA for the CDR3: TGTGCCAGCAGCTTTCATACGGGACTAGCGGGAGCCGGGGAGCTGTTTTTT.

The chain is built from TRBV6-5 and TRBJ1-2; 8 bases line up with TRBD1. The CDR3 runs to 13 residues. CDR1 is MNHEY, CDR2 SVGAGI, per germline. The J segment lost 8 bases and the V segment lost 7 bases, leaving 9 bases of the junction unmatched. DNA of the CDR3: TGTGCCAGCAAACCCGACAGGGGTGGAGGCTACACCTTC. Amino acid sequence: CASKPDRGGGYTF.

To note about this clone: A junction boundary mismatches the germline segment, possibly from a read error. Other nucleotide sequences from this sample produce the same CDR3. This chain connects TRBV6-5 to TRBJ1-1; the match to TRBD1 covers 10 bases. This CDR3 is 15 amino acids long. Germline V gene lookup returns CDR1 MNHEY and CDR2 SVGAGI. The CDR3 nucleotides read TGTGCCAGCCGACAGGGGGCATATGGAAGCACTGAGGCTTTCTTT. This encodes CASRQGAYGSTEAFF.

The rearrangement uses TRBV6-1 and TRBJ2-1, with 10 bases lining up with TRBD2. CDR1 and CDR2 (germline): MNHNS, SASEGT. The CDR3 is made up of 18 amino acids. V lost 4 bases and J lost 1; bases outside the gene matches: 10. In nucleotides, the CDR3 is TGTGCCAGCAGTGGCCCGACTAGCGGGCTAGGTTCCTACAATGAGCAGTTCTTC. Its protein product is CASSGPTSGLGSYNEQFF.

This clone was found once. V gene TRBV19 combines with J gene TRBJ2-2, with D maybe TRBD2 (6 bases). This CDR3 is 15 amino acids long. Germline V gene data show CDR1 as LNHDA and CDR2 as SQIVND (reference sequence). V shed 6 bases and J shed 1 base, with 12 bases lying between them. As DNA, the CDR3 is TGTGCCAGTAGAGGTGGGAGGTGGAACACCGGGGAGCTGTTTTTT. It codes for CASRGGRWNTGELFF.

V is TRBV6-5 and J is TRBJ1-2; D perhaps matches TRBD1 (6 bases). CDR3 size: 13 residues. V lost 6 bases and J lost 7, with 15 bases in between. CDR1 and CDR2 from the germline V gene are MNHEY and SVGAGI. The CDR3 sequence is CASRTVGGSGYTF. The DNA for the CDR3 is TGTGCCAGCAGGACCGTAGGGGGTAGTGGCTACACCTTC.

The chain employs TRBV15 and TRBJ2-5; D is undetermined. Germline CDR1 is LNHNV and CDR2 is YYDKDF (reference sequence). The CDR3 contains 13 residues. The ends were cut back, 0 bases at V and 11 bases at J, with 13 bases in the middle. The CDR3 DNA follows: TGTGCCACCAGCAGAGACCGTCGGGTGTCGCAGTACTTC. Translated: CATSRDRRVSQYF.

V is TRBV6-5 and J is TRBJ2-2; D perhaps matches TRBD1 (6 bases). CDR3 size: 14 residues. Per germline, CDR1 MNHEY and CDR2 SVGAGI. The germline V and J ends were trimmed by 4 bases and 2 bases, with 8 bases remaining between them. The CDR3 loop is CASSWTDNTGELFF. CDR3 nucleotides: TGTGCCAGCAGTTGGACAGATAACACCGGGGAGCTGTTTTTT.

This clone was picked up a small number of times. The chain links TRBV2 to TRBJ2-7; 11 bases align to TRBD2. Per the germline V gene, CDR1 is SNHLY and CDR2 is FYNNEI. Trimming took 6 bases from V and 4 from J; bases not matched to a gene: 8. This CDR3 has 15 residues. In nucleotides, the CDR3 is TGTGCCAGCAGAGTTAGCGGGGGGGCCGAATACGAGCAGTACTTC. It is translated as CASRVSGGAEYEQYF.

This clone was seen only a few times. V and J are TRBV7-6 and TRBJ2-7; 9 bases match TRBD1. Germline CDR1 is SGHVS and CDR2 is FNYEAQ. J gave up 2 bases and V 1 base, and 3 bases lay outside the gene matches. This CDR3 region has 15 residues. CDR3 region: CASSLGNRGPYEQYF. The CDR3 nucleotides read TGTGCCAGCAGCTTAGGCAACAGGGGGCCCTACGAGCAGTACTTC.

The chain joins TRBV27 to TRBJ1-6; D is perhaps TRBD1 (6 bases). Germline V gives CDR1 MNHEY, CDR2 SMNVEV (reference sequence). This CDR3 is 14 amino acids long. V was cut by 3 bases and J by 6 bases, with 9 bases left in between. The CDR3 protein is CASSFGQFNSPLHF. The DNA for the CDR3 is TGTGCCAGCAGTTTTGGACAGTTTAATTCACCCCTCCACTTT.

V gene TRBV28 combines with J gene TRBJ2-5; TRBD1 might be the D (6 bases). The J call is in doubt because the DNA end fits TRBJ2-7 better. This CDR3 spans 15 amino acids. Germline CDR1 reads MDHEN; CDR2 reads SYDVKM. The CDR3 reads CASRSGHLRGYEQYF. The DNA of the CDR3 is TGTGCCAGCAGATCGGGACACCTACGCGGGTACGAGCAGTACTTC.

The gene calls are TRBV5-4 and TRBJ2-7; D gene ambiguous. Trimming shortened V by 0 bases and J by 0 bases, and 7 bases separated the two germline ends. The CDR3 runs to 14 residues. Germline CDR1 is SGHNT and CDR2 is YYREEE (reference sequence). The CDR3 nucleotides read TGTGCCAGCAGCTTGGGCGTTAGCTCCTACGAGCAGTACTTC. Translating it yields CASSLGVSSYEQYF.

The chain recombines TRBV6-6 with TRBJ2-7; D might be TRBD1 (6 bases). The CDR3 spans 15 residues. Between the trimmed V and J ends, which lost 0 bases and 2 bases, there was a span of 11 bases. Germline V gene lookup returns CDR1 MNHNY and CDR2 SVGAGI (reference sequence). CDR3 amino acids: CASSYSGAGTYEQYF. In DNA form, the CDR3 reads TGTGCCAGCAGTTACTCGGGGGCAGGTACCTACGAGCAGTACTTC.

This chain uses TRBV6-5 with TRBJ2-1; no clear D gene. The length of the CDR3 is 12 residues. The ends were cut back, 6 bases at V and 8 bases at J, with 11 bases in the middle. Germline CDR1 MNHEY, CDR2 SVGAGI. The CDR3 coding sequence is TGTGCCAGCAGCTTAGATATATATGAGCAGTTCTTC. Translated: CASSLDIYEQFF.

This chain joins TRBV5-1 and TRBJ2-5, with 10 bases identical to TRBD2. V shed 5 bases, J shed 0 bases, and the junction held 4 bases outside the gene matches. The germline V gene has CDR1 SGHRS and CDR2 YFSETQ. The CDR3 is made up of 15 amino acids. CDR3 region: CASSLGLAYQETQYF. For the CDR3, the DNA is TGCGCCAGCAGTCTGGGACTAGCGTACCAAGAGACCCAGTACTTC.

V usage is TRBV2 and J usage is TRBJ1-5, with 8 positions matching TRBD1. The CDR3 is made up of 14 amino acids. J gave up 6 bases and V 6 bases, and 7 bases lay outside the gene matches. The germline V gene encodes CDR1 SNHLY and CDR2 FYNNEI. The CDR3 DNA is TGTGCCAGCAGCATCGGACAGGGCGCTCAGCCCCAGCATTTT. Its protein product is CASSIGQGAQPQHF.

This clone was seen a handful of times. CDR3 sequence (DNA): TGCGCCAGCAGCTTGACCAGCGGGGGGCCCACAGATACGCAGTATTTT. This codes for CASSLTSGGPTDTQYF. V is TRBV5-1 and J is TRBJ2-3; 9 bases agree with TRBD2. V was clipped by 1 base and J by 2 bases; unmatched bases: 5. Per germline, CDR1 SGHRS and CDR2 YFSETQ. The CDR3 loop spans 16 amino acids.